Sequencing of this TCR beta chain was carried out in a study of regulatory T cells in long-lasting Graves disease. Relying on iRepertoire HTBI primers and Arm-PCR of CDR3 regions, the team built TCR beta libraries. A single record per CDR3 protein comes from TCRdb applying MiXCR to the multiplex PCR reads. The sample includes approximately 470,000 distinct CDR3 sequences, around 21% seen only once; the top ten take less than 9%. Sample time point: persistent/refractory GD, antithyroid drugs over 5 years with positive TRAb. Researchers made the TCR library from RNA that was extracted from PBMCs. This CDR3 comprises 12 residues. Germline lookup yields CDR1 KGHSH and CDR2 LQKENI. Trimming cost V 3 bases and J 10 bases, with 12 bases left between them.

This chain links TRBV18 with TRBJ1-2; D gene ambiguous. The sequences come from peripheral blood mononuclear cells (PBMCs), collected when the disease was refractory, from a patient treated with antithyroid drugs. The TCR was taken from a female donor with Graves disease. Here the CDR3 reads CASSPGQDVYTF. For the CDR3, the DNA is TGTGCCAGCTCACCGGGTCAGGACGTCTACACCTTC.